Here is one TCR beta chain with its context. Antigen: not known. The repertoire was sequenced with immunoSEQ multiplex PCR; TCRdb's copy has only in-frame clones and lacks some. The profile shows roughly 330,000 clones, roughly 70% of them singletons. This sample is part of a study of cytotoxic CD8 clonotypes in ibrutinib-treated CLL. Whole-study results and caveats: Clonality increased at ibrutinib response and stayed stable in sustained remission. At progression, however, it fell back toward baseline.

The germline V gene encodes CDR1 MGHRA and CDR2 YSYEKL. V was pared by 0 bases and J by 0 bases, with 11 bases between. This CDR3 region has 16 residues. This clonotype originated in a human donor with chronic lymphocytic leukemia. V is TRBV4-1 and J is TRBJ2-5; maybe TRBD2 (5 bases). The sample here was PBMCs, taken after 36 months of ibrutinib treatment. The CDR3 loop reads CASSQDNSGYQETQYF. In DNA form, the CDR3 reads TGCGCCAGCAGCCAAGACAATTCGGGATACCAAGAGACCCAGTACTTC.